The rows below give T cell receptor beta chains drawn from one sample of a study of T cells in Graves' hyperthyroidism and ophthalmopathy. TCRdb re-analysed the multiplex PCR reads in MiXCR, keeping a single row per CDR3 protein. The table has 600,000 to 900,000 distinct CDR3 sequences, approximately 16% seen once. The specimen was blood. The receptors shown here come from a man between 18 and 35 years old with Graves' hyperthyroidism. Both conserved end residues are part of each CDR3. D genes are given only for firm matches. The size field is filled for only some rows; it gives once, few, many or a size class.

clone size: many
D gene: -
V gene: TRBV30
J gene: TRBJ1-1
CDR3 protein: CAWSPGRRTEAFF
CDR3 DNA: TGTGCCTGGAGTCCCGGCAGGAGGACTGAAGCTTTCTTT

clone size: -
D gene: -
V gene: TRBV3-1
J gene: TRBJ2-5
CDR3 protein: CAPRVPTGRGETQYF
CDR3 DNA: TGTGCCCCCAGGGTGCCGACAGGGAGGGGAGAGACCCAGTACTTC

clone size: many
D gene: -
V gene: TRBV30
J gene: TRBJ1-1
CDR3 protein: CAWSVEGIDTEAFF
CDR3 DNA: TGTGCCTGGAGTGTAGAGGGGATAGACACTGAAGCTTTCTTT

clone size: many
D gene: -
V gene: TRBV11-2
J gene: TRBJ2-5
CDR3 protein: CASSYLPQGETQYF
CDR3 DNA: TGTGCCAGCAGCTACTTGCCCCAGGGAGAGACCCAGTACTTC

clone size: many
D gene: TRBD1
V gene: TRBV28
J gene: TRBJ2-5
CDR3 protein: CASSPGGTGETQYF
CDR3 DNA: TGTGCCAGCAGCCCAGGGGGCACGGGAGAGACCCAGTACTTC

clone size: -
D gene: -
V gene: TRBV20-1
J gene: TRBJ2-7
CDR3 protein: CSARDPLSYEQYF
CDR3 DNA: TGCAGTGCTAGAGATCCCCTCTCCTACGAGCAGTACTTC

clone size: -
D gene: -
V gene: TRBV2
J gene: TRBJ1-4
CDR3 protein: CASSSGRTREKLFF
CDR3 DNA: TGTGCCAGCAGCTCCGGGAGGACTAGGGAAAAACTGTTTTTT

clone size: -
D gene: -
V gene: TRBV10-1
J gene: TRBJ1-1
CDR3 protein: CASSDGWTEAFF
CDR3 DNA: TGCGCCAGCAGTGACGGGTGGACTGAAGCTTTCTTT

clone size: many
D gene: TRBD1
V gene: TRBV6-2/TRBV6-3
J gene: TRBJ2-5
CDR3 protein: CASSYPRTGVGETQYF
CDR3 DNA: TGTGCCAGCAGTTACCCCCGGACAGGGGTCGGGGAGACCCAGTACTTC

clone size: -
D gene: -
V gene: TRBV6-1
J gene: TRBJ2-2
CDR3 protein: CASSSQGYMAGELFF
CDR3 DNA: TGTGCCAGCAGTTCCCAGGGTTATATGGCCGGGGAGCTGTTTTTT

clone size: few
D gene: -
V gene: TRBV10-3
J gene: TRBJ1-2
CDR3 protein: CAISESVGGAVSGYTF
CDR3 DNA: TGTGCCATCAGTGAGTCCGTTGGGGGCGCGGTTAGCGGCTACACCTTC

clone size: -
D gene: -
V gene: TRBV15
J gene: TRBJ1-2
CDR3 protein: CATREWTRNYGYTF
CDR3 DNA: TGTGCCACCAGAGAGTGGACACGCAACTATGGCTACACCTTC

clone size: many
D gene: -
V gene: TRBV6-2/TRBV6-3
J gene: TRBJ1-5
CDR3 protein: CASRIEGDLNQPQHF
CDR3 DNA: TGTGCCAGCAGAATAGAGGGGGACCTCAATCAGCCCCAGCATTTT

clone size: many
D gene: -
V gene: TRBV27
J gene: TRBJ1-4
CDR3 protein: CASSPRPGAHRKHEKLFF
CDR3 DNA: TGTGCCAGCAGTCCCCGGCCGGGGGCCCACAGAAAACATGAAAAACTGTTTTTT

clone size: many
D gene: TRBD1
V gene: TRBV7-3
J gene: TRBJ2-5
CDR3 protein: CASSPTGGGETQYF
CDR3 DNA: TGTGCCAGCAGCCCTACAGGGGGCGGAGAGACCCAGTACTTC

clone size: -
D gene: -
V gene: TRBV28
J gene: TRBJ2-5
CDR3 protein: CASMRQRTQYF
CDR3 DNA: TGTGCCAGCATGCGCCAGAGAACCCAGTACTTC